The clone carrying this T cell receptor (beta chain) was counted many times. Its antigen is currently unknown. TCRbeta library construction was performed incorporating unique molecular identifiers. TCRdb ran MiXCR on the PCR reads and lists one entry per CDR3 protein. This sample carries fewer than 1 million distinct CDR3 sequences, roughly 16% of them seen once, and the ten largest clones take roughly 4.8%. This CDR3 has 12 residues. In germline, CDR1 is MNHEY, CDR2 SVGEGT. V dropped 10 bases and J dropped 5; count of bases not matched to a gene: 7. The data derive from a study of T-cell reconstitution after alpha-beta-depleted transplantation in children. Whole-study findings and limits: It was reported that alpha-beta T cells came from several hundred expanded graft clones (about two months after transplant).

The sample in question was PBMCs, mostly from graft donor cells, obtained 360 days after TCRalphabeta/CD19-depleted stem cell transplant. This receptor was identified in a male patient younger than 18 who had a stem cell transplant for acute lymphoblastic leukemia, so the T cells may come from the graft donor. The chain is built from TRBV6-2 or TRBV6-3 and TRBJ2-7, with 8 bases aligning to TRBD2. For the CDR3, the DNA is TGTGCCACCGAGGGACTAGAGGACGAGCAGTACTTC. Translating it yields CATEGLEDEQYF.